The text below deals with one T cell receptor beta chain. The target antigen is unknown. The sample belongs to a study of OX40 agonist ivuxolimab in advanced cancers. Background on the study: Dose-escalation patients' cancers were hepatocellular carcinoma, melanoma, renal cell or head and neck cancer.

The study, taken as a whole, reports: CD4+ and CD8+ T cells in blood underwent clonal expansion by week 6 at 0.1 to 3.0 mg/kg. CD8+ T cells (on average) carried more expanded clones than CD4+ T cells. Which antigen the expanded peripheral T cells recognized is unknown.

Profiling relied on immunoSEQ multiplex PCR, and the TCRdb table lists in-frame clones only, not all of them. This table has some 37,000 clones, about 80% appearing once. The sequence derives from an adult with an advanced solid tumor such as melanoma, head and neck, liver or kidney cancer. Sequenced material: CD4+ or CD8+ T cells sorted from blood, taken in a trial of the OX40 agonist ivuxolimab.

The CDR3 bases are TGTGCCACTTCCGAGGGTGATGAGCAGTTCTTC. Translated, it gives CATSEGDEQFF. The rearrangement joins TRBV7-3 to TRBJ2-1; D might be TRBD2 (5 bases). The CDR3 is made up of 11 amino acids. Germline V gives CDR1 SGHTA, CDR2 FQGTGA. V lost 10 bases, J lost 8 bases, and 12 bases lay in between. The full variable domain, rest sourced from reference TRBV7-3 and TRBJ2-1, is GAGVSQTPSNKVTEKGKYVELRCDPISGHTALYWYRQSLGQGPEFLIYFQGTGAADDSGLPNDRFFAVRPEGSVSTLKIQRTERGDSAVYLCATSEGDEQFFGPGTRLTVL.